What follows are 11 T cell receptor beta chains derived from one specimen sequenced in a study of T cell responses to AZD1222 COVID-19 vaccine. Here immunoSEQ multiplex PCR was the method, and the copy in TCRdb shows in-frame clones only, minus some. The sample includes 75,000 to 100,000 clones, around nine tenths of them seen just once. The input for sequencing was peripheral blood, taken on day 0 of AZD1222 vaccination. The receptors come from an adult in good health.

The chain employs TRBV19 and TRBJ1-4; possible D gene TRBD1, 5 bases. Germline CDR1 and CDR2: LNHDA and SQIVND (reference sequence). V was clipped by 4 bases and J by 5 bases, with 14 bases between them. CDR3 length equals 15 residues. CDR3 region: CASSTQGSRNEKLFF. Here the CDR3 DNA reads TGTGCCAGTAGTACCCAGGGTAGCAGGAATGAAAAACTGTTTTTT.

The rearrangement links TRBV11-3 to TRBJ2-3, with D unresolved. V was pared by 2 bases and J by 4 bases, with 10 bases between. Germline loops: CDR1 SGHNT, CDR2 YENEEA. This CDR3 region has 14 residues. The CDR3 reads CASSLMSTADTQYF. The CDR3 bases are TGTGCCAGCAGCTTAATGTCGACGGCAGATACGCAGTATTTT. The whole variable domain, remainder taken from reference TRBV11-3 and TRBJ2-3, is EAGVVQSPRYKIIEKKQPVAFWCNPISGHNTLYWYLQNLGQGPELLIRYENEEAVDDSQLPKDRFSAERLKGVDSTLKIQPAELGDSAVYLCASSLMSTADTQYFGPGTRLTVL.

The chain links TRBV9 to TRBJ1-5, with a weak D call TRBD1 (6 bases). The V gene lost 6 bases and the J gene lost 4 bases, with 20 bases spanning the gap. There are 16 residues in the CDR3. Germline CDR1 SGDLS, CDR2 YYNGEE. The CDR3 loop reads CASNRRLRQDNQPQHF. Written as DNA, the CDR3 is TGTGCCAGCAACCGCCGTCTGCGACAGGATAATCAGCCCCAGCATTTT.

The table lists this clone with a count of one. The V call is TRBV3-1 (or the pseudogene TRBV3-2), the J call TRBJ1-1; perhaps TRBD1 as D (5 bases). V shed 6 bases and J shed 1 base, with 15 bases lying between them. Germline CDR1 and CDR2: LGHDT and YNNKEL (reference sequence). The CDR3 sequence is 15 residues long. The CDR3 loop reads CASRLRGTGNTEAFF. In DNA form, the CDR3 reads TGTGCCAGCAGACTCCGAGGGACGGGGAACACTGAAGCTTTCTTT.

The chain joins TRBV3-1 (or the pseudogene TRBV3-2) to TRBJ2-5; D possibly corresponds to TRBD2 (6 bases). Between the trimmed V and J ends, which lost 1 base and 10 bases, there was a span of 16 bases. CDR1 is LGHDT, CDR2 YNNKEL, per germline (reference sequence). The length of the CDR3 is 14 residues. The CDR3 loop reads CASSQGVSTGVQYF. In DNA, the CDR3 is TGTGCCAGCAGCCAAGGTGTTAGCACGGGAGTCCAGTACTTC.

The chain combines TRBV4-3 with TRBJ1-5; maybe TRBD1 (5 bases). Germline V gives CDR1 LGHNA, CDR2 YSLEER. V was shortened by 3 bases and J by 5 bases, with 17 bases between the two germline ends. The CDR3 sequence is 16 residues long. CDR3 nucleotide sequence: TGCGCCAGCAGCCAGGAATACGATCGGGGCTATCAGCCCCAGCATTTT. Translating it yields CASSQEYDRGYQPQHF.

This clone appeared a few times. The chain uses TRBV6-5 and TRBJ2-5, with a tentative D call TRBD1 (6 bases). V lost 5 bases and J 0 bases, leaving 13 bases between the germline ends. Germline values: CDR1 MNHEY, CDR2 SVGAGI. The CDR3 runs to 15 residues. CDR3 protein: CASSPGTPYQETQYF. The CDR3 bases are TGTGCCAGCAGTCCCGGGACACCGTACCAAGAGACCCAGTACTTC.

V gene TRBV7-5 combines with J gene TRBJ1-4. TRBV7-5 is annotated as a pseudogene. The CDR3 is made up of 15 amino acids. CDR3 nucleotides: TGTGCCAGAAGCTCTCCGGGCCGGCTCGCCGAAAAACTGTTTTTT. This codes for CARSSPGRLAEKLFF.

V gene TRBV7-2 combines with J gene TRBJ2-1; no clear D. From germline, CDR1 is SGHTA and CDR2 FQGNSA. V lost 6 bases, J lost 0 bases, and 9 bases lay in between. The CDR3 length is 14 residues. CDR3 loop: CASRGGSSYNEQFF. The DNA of the CDR3 is TGTGCCAGCAGAGGCGGTAGCTCCTACAATGAGCAGTTCTTC.

In its sample, this clone was seen once. The chain employs TRBV9 and TRBJ2-7; 7 nucleotides match TRBD2. CDR1 and CDR2 from the germline V gene are SGDLS and YYNGEE. The CDR3 has 16 amino acids. The junction had 9 bases not matched to a gene; V was cut back by 3 bases and J by 0 bases. CDR3 coding DNA: TGTGCCAGCAGCGCCCGAGCGGGGAGCCACTCCTACGAGCAGTACTTC. Translating it yields CASSARAGSHSYEQYF.

V usage is TRBV6-5 and J usage is TRBJ2-7; D is possibly TRBD1 (5 bases). The V end lost 4 bases, the J end lost 5 bases, and 9 bases lay between the germline ends. The CDR3 contains 12 residues. Germline CDR1 MNHEY, CDR2 SVGAGI. CDR3 bases: TGTGCCAGCAGTTCCCAGGGTAACGAGCAGTACTTC. Amino acids: CASSSQGNEQYF.